These 19 T cell receptor beta chains were all obtained from the same sample, sequenced in a study of shared clonotypes between healthy human individuals. Some clones are missing from TCRdb's copy, which holds only in-frame ones; the method was immunoSEQ multiplex PCR. This table has 2,100,000 or so clones, 90% to 97% appearing once. The sequenced sample consisted of naive CD4+ T cells sorted from blood. The subset was: CD45RA+ positively selected. The origin of the receptors is a man aged 18 to 30 in good health.

The rearrangement links TRBV10-3 to TRBJ2-1; 9 bases map to TRBD2. The germline CDR1 and CDR2 sequences are ENHRY and SYGVKD. This CDR3 comprises 15 residues. The V gene end was trimmed by 3 bases and the J gene end by 7 bases; junction bases not matched to a gene: 7. The chain's CDR3 is CAISEEAGGRNEQFF. For the CDR3, the DNA is TGTGCCATCAGTGAAGAAGCGGGGGGCCGAAATGAGCAGTTCTTC.

The V gene is TRBV25-1, the J gene TRBJ2-7; 10 bases match TRBD2. In germline, CDR1 is MGHDK, CDR2 SYGVNS. The CDR3 totals 13 residues. V shed 6 bases and J 2 bases; nucleotides not matched to a gene: 1. This CDR3 reads CASRGLAAYEQYF. In nucleotides, the CDR3 is TGTGCCAGCAGAGGACTAGCGGCCTACGAGCAGTACTTC.

The V gene is TRBV9, the J gene TRBJ2-7; 11 positions match TRBD2. The germline V gene encodes CDR1 SGDLS and CDR2 YYNGEE. Trimming at V came to 3 bases and at J to 4 bases, leaving 6 bases not matched to a gene. This CDR3 spans 15 amino acids. The DNA for the CDR3 is TGTGCCAGCAGCGCACAACTAGCGGGAGTGTACGAGCAGTACTTC. Its translation is CASSAQLAGVYEQYF.

V gene TRBV6-6 combines with J gene TRBJ2-3; 9 nucleotides agree with TRBD1. The germline gives CDR1 MNHNY, CDR2 SVGAGI (reference sequence). There are 13 residues in the CDR3. V lost 7 bases, J lost 6 bases, and 5 bases stayed unmatched. The CDR3 spells CASKDRGLDTQYF. In DNA, the CDR3 is TGTGCCAGCAAGGACAGGGGTTTGGATACGCAGTATTTT.

The chain joins TRBV7-9 to TRBJ1-1; D gene uncertain. Trimming took 1 base from V and 1 from J, leaving 7 bases between them. The germline V gene encodes CDR1 SEHNR and CDR2 FQNEAQ (reference sequence). The CDR3 has 14 amino acids. CDR3 sequence: CASSLEYGNTEAFF. The CDR3 bases are TGTGCCAGCAGCTTAGAGTATGGGAACACTGAAGCTTTCTTT.

The chain uses TRBV5-6 and TRBJ1-4, with a tentative D call TRBD1 (6 bases). The CDR3 covers 15 residues. Germline values: CDR1 SGHDT, CDR2 YYEEEE. The V and J ends lost 4 bases and 2 bases respectively, with 12 bases between them. Written as DNA, the CDR3 is TGTGCCAGCAGCATAACAGGGTCCACTAATGAAAAACTGTTTTTT. It translates to CASSITGSTNEKLFF.

V usage is TRBV7-9 and J usage is TRBJ2-7; D is ambiguous. Germline V lookup: CDR1 SEHNR, CDR2 FQNEAQ (reference sequence). Trimming left V 5 bases short and J 3 bases short, with 8 bases between. The CDR3 runs to 12 residues. CDR3 coding DNA: TGTGCCAGCAGCGGTTATGTCTACGAGCAGTACTTC. It yields the protein CASSGYVYEQYF.

The CDR3 region has the DNA TGTGCCAGCAGTTACTTCTTTGCCTTAGCGGGAGGATGGGACGAGCAGTACTTC. Protein sequence: CASSYFFALAGGWDEQYF. The genes are TRBV6-7 and TRBJ2-7, with 10 nucleotides matching TRBD2. TRBV6-7 is identified as an open reading frame with a role that is uncertain. J was trimmed by 5 bases and V by 1 base; bases with no gene match: 14. The CDR3 has 18 amino acids.

The V gene is TRBV6-1, the J gene TRBJ2-7, with 9 nucleotides matching TRBD1. Germline V CDR1 and CDR2: MNHNS, SASEGT. The CDR3 is 14 amino acids. The junction had 8 bases not matched to a gene; V was cut back by 7 bases and J by 4 bases. The CDR3 sequence is CASTTGGKSYEQYF. CDR3 bases: TGTGCCAGCACGACAGGGGGAAAAAGTTACGAGCAGTACTTC.

Of note for this clone: The sample holds other DNA sequences that translate to the same CDR3. V and J are TRBV10-3 and TRBJ2-7, with D possibly matching TRBD1 (6 bases). Germline CDR1 and CDR2: ENHRY and SYGVKD. CDR3 length: 13 amino acids. V gave up 3 bases and J gave up 3 bases, with 9 bases separating them. The CDR3 region is CAISEGQSYEQYF. CDR3 nucleotide sequence: TGTGCCATCAGTGAAGGACAGAGCTACGAGCAGTACTTC.

This chain connects TRBV7-2 to TRBJ2-7; D unclear. CDR3 length equals 16 residues. Deletions cut 7 bases from V and 3 bases from J, with 22 bases between. Per the germline V gene, CDR1 is SGHTA and CDR2 is FQGNSA. CDR3 DNA sequence: TGTGCCAGCACCAGAGCCCCATCGACACTTATCTACGAGCAGTACTTC. Translation gives CASTRAPSTLIYEQYF.

The chain links TRBV25-1 to TRBJ1-4, with no clear D. The CDR3 covers 15 residues. V gave up 5 bases and J gave up 3 bases, with 13 bases separating them. Germline values: CDR1 MGHDK, CDR2 SYGVNS. CDR3 bases: TGTGCCAGCAGTCTCCCCGGGCGTTCTAATGAAAAACTGTTTTTT. Translating it yields CASSLPGRSNEKLFF.

Comment on this clone: Distinct nucleotide sequences in the sample also encode this CDR3. This chain joins TRBV7-9 and TRBJ1-6; D uncertain. Trimming removed 2 bases at V and 0 bases at J, with 8 bases between. The V gene's germline CDR1 is SEHNR and CDR2 FQNEAQ (reference sequence). The CDR3 runs to 16 residues. The CDR3 sequence: CASSLTGSSYNSPLHF. The CDR3 nucleotides are TGTGCCAGCAGCTTAACCGGGAGCTCCTATAATTCACCCCTCCACTTT.

The chain is built from TRBV7-6 and TRBJ1-2; the match to TRBD1 covers 7 bases. The J segment lost 0 bases and the V segment lost 4 bases, leaving 11 bases of the junction unmatched. The CDR3 runs to 17 residues. Germline V gene data show CDR1 as SGHVS and CDR2 as FNYEAQ. This CDR3 is CASSSGGQTITNYGYTF. DNA of the CDR3: TGTGCCAGCAGCTCGGGGGGACAGACTATTACTAACTATGGCTACACCTTC.

The CDR3 loop is CAWSVMGGGANIQYF. The CDR3 coding sequence is TGTGCCTGGAGTGTAATGGGCGGGGGGGCGAACATTCAGTACTTC. The chain couples TRBV30 to TRBJ2-4; 9 positions agree with TRBD2. V shed 0 bases and J 7 bases; nucleotides not matched to a gene: 7. The germline V gene has CDR1 GTSNPN and CDR2 SVGIG (reference sequence). CDR3 length: 15 residues.

The rearrangement links TRBV7-9 to TRBJ2-3, with D tentatively TRBD1 (6 bases). The CDR3 has 15 residues. CDR1 SEHNR and CDR2 FQNEAQ come from the germline V gene (reference sequence). V was shortened by 5 bases and J by 3 bases, with 15 bases between the two germline ends. CDR3 sequence: CASSPQGSVTDTQYF. CDR3 coding DNA: TGTGCCAGCAGCCCACAGGGATCCGTGACAGATACGCAGTATTTT.

The gene calls are TRBV7-2 and TRBJ1-1; D not certain. This CDR3 comprises 14 residues. V lost 5 bases, J lost 5 bases, and 15 bases lay in between. The germline V gene encodes CDR1 SGHTA and CDR2 FQGNSA. For the CDR3, the DNA is TGTGCCAGCAGCCCGCCGGGAGTGAGAACTGAAGCTTTCTTT. Translation gives CASSPPGVRTEAFF.

With regard to this clone: Additional DNA sequences in this sample encode the identical CDR3. This chain connects TRBV6-4 to TRBJ2-3, with 12 bases identical to TRBD1. The CDR3 runs to 14 residues. Unmatched junction bases numbered 4, after V lost 6 bases and J lost 6 bases. Germline lookup yields CDR1 MRHNA and CDR2 SNTAGT. The CDR3 coding sequence is TGTGCCAGCAGCGGGACAGGGGGCGCCGATACGCAGTATTTT. Its translation: CASSGTGGADTQYF.

CDR3 coding DNA: TGTGCCATGAGGGGGGGGCCTGGCTATGGCTACACCTTC. Protein sequence: CAMRGGPGYGYTF. The chain links TRBV10-3 to TRBJ1-2; D possibly corresponds to TRBD1 (6 bases). Looked up from germline, CDR1 is ENHRY and CDR2 is SYGVKD. The CDR3 loop spans 13 amino acids. V was cut by 9 bases and J by 4 bases, with 15 bases left in between.